The source of this T cell receptor (beta chain) is a study of CD8 T cells in Susac syndrome (dated 2019 in TCRdb). Regarding the research as a whole: Of the Susac syndrome patients who were sequenced, six had clinically active disease and eight were in clinical remission. At blood withdrawal, Susac syndrome patients were either therapy-naive, taking corticosteroids (in some cases with IVIg as well), or taking IVIg alone. Whether CD8+ T cell activation and differentiation in Susac syndrome was antigen driven was tested using repertoire sequencing.

From the germline V gene, CDR1 is MNHEY and CDR2 is SVGEGT. The CDR3 numbers 19 residues from cysteine through phenylalanine. Only the CDR3 region is kept as DNA, spanning 57 bases read in frame from base 1. Trimming removed 0 bases from V and 1 base from J, leaving 16 bases between the germline ends. In its sample, this clonotype was seen once. No cognate antigen has been identified for it. Nothing much larger sits one base from this clone, and base qualities are not available. Evidence from one read is weak. Peripheral blood CD8+ and CD4+ T cells from healthy donors, Susac syndrome patients and multiple sclerosis patients were profiled using high-throughput TCR beta sequencing. Recently defined diagnostic criteria for definite or probable disease were met by the Susac syndrome patients. CD8+ TEMRA cells were enriched by FACS, while bulk CD8+ and CD4+ T cells were purified by magnetic negative isolation. Blood was drawn into EDTA tubes, processed within 24 hours, and PBMCs were isolated by density gradient centrifugation. PBMCs destined for TCR sequencing were cryopreserved in liquid nitrogen and later thawed in a 37 °C water bath. A purity of at least 90% was achieved for sorted or isolated CD4+, CD8+ and CD8+ TEMRA cells.

RNA was extracted with the RNeasy kit and roughly 0.5 to 1 ug was reverse transcribed using random hexamers. The immunoSEQ multiplex PCR assay, covering 54 Vbeta and 13 Jbeta segments, was used to amplify TCR beta CDR3 regions. PCR amplification bias was corrected using a synthetic template baseline for primer optimization and computational correction. Processing in the source paper ran as follows. Reads were annotated to V, D and J genes per IMGT and analyzed with immunoSEQ Analyzer, keeping only productive sequences. Clonality was calculated as one minus the Shannon entropy normalized by log2 of the number of productive unique sequences. For each patient and control, public and private clones were evaluated within the 100 most prevalent clones. A clone was defined as Susac-specific if it was absent from the healthy and MS cohorts, from about a thousand published viral clones and from other ImmuneACCESS disease sequences. TCRdb ran its own pipeline on the public reads, namely fastp trimming at Q25 and MiXCR clone calling, and kept in-frame beta chains. Under each unique CDR3 protein, matching rows form one entry showing the most common genes and DNA. The V and J calls, along with clone size, are taken from TCRdb and not from the paper's own processing. In all, the sample holds 150,000 to 200,000 distinct CDR3 sequences, and about 95% of those were seen once. 0.099% of the sample goes to the ten largest clones.

Broad study findings and their caveats: The number of individuals in the TCR sequencing and HLA analysis was recognized as being relatively small. In the CD4+ T cell repertoire of Susac syndrome patients, clonal expansion was not detected.

The TCR originated in a human donor with Susac syndrome. The rearranged segments are TRBV6-2 or TRBV6-3 and TRBJ2-6; matching of 5 bases hints at TRBD1 as the D gene. What was sequenced was CD4+ T cells from PBMCs. The nucleotide sequence is given as TGTGCCAGCAGTTACTCGAACGGTCAGGGCCGGTCTGGGGCCAACGTCCTGACTTTC. The translation is CASSYSNGQGRSGANVLTF.